The clone carrying this T cell receptor (beta chain) turned up a few times. This table comes from immunoSEQ multiplex PCR, and its TCRdb copy is limited to in-frame clones, with some not included. This table has roughly 300,000 clones, about 92% appearing once. CDR1 and CDR2 (germline): SNHLY, FYNNEI. CDR3 length equals 14 residues. Trimming cost V 5 bases and J 0 bases, with 10 bases left between them. The data stem from a study of blood T cell repertoires in COVID-19. V and J are TRBV2 and TRBJ1-1; weak D call: TRBD1 (5 bases). Sequenced: PBMCs or T cells enriched from blood (not recorded which). The clonotype comes from a woman aged 25 to 39 who had recovered from COVID-19. CDR3 coding DNA: TGTGCCAGCAGTTCGACAGTTATGAACACTGAAGCTTTCTTT. It yields the protein CASSSTVMNTEAFF.